A single sample is the source of the 29 T cell receptor beta chains below, sequenced in a study of T cells in pancreatic ductal adenocarcinoma. The selected patients with pancreatic ductal adenocarcinoma had surgery but no neoadjuvant therapy. The assay was immunoSEQ multiplex PCR, and TCRdb's table has in-frame clones only and misses some. The sample includes about 97,000 clones, 90% to 95% of them seen just once. Material: PBMCs. These receptors were taken from a human donor with pancreatic ductal adenocarcinoma.

This chain uses TRBV30 with TRBJ1-2; 8 nucleotides match TRBD1. From germline, CDR1 is GTSNPN and CDR2 SVGIG (reference sequence). The CDR3 has 13 residues. V lost 5 bases, J lost 6 bases, and 8 bases stayed unmatched. DNA of the CDR3: TGTGCCTGGGGTACAGGGGGAGGGCATGGCTACACCTTC. This encodes CAWGTGGGHGYTF. The full variable domain, rest sourced from reference TRBV30 and TRBJ1-2, is SQTIHQWPATLVQPVGSPLSLECTVEGTSNPNLYWYRQAAGRGLQLLFYSVGIGQISSEVPQNLSASRPQDRQFILSSKKLLLSDSGFYLCAWGTGGGHGYTFGSGTRLTVV.

This rearrangement joins TRBV10-3 to TRBJ2-2; 8 bases line up with TRBD2. The CDR3 loop spans 15 amino acids. Germline-derived CDR1 and CDR2 are ENHRY and SYGVKD. With 6 bases clipped from V and 2 bases from J, the junction kept 5 bases outside the gene matches. DNA for the CDR3: TGTGCCATCAGGCTTAGCGGGACCAACACCGGGGAGCTGTTTTTT. It yields the protein CAIRLSGTNTGELFF.

The J gene is TRBJ2-2, the V gene TRBV5-1; D call uncertain. Trimming took 0 bases from V and 1 from J, leaving 7 bases between them. Germline V CDR1 and CDR2: SGHRS, YFSETQ. This CDR3 is built from 15 residues. CDR3 coding DNA: TGCGCCAGCAGCTTGGTCTCCGGGAACACCGGGGAGCTGTTTTTT. Translated: CASSLVSGNTGELFF.

The genes are TRBV7-2 and TRBJ2-1, with 10 bases matching TRBD2. CDR3 size: 15 residues. The V gene end was trimmed by 2 bases and the J gene end by 8 bases; junction bases not matched to a gene: 6. The germline CDR1 and CDR2 sequences are SGHTA and FQGNSA. Here the CDR3 DNA reads TGTGCCAGCAGCTTAAGTCCAGGGACTAGCGATGAGCAGTTCTTC. Translated: CASSLSPGTSDEQFF. The whole variable domain, remainder taken from reference TRBV7-2 and TRBJ2-1, is GAGVSQSPSNKVTEKGKDVELRCDPISGHTALYWYRQSLGQGLEFLIYFQGNSAPDKSGLPSDRFSAERTGGSVSTLTIQRTQQEDSAVYLCASSLSPGTSDEQFFGPGTRLTVL.

This clone was counted only a few times. The genes are TRBV5-4 and TRBJ2-7; possible D gene TRBD1, 5 bases. V was clipped by 0 bases and J by 3 bases, with 7 bases between them. The CDR3 is 13 residues long. Germline CDR1 is SGHNT and CDR2 is YYREEE (reference sequence). The CDR3 loop is CASSLEQGYEQYF. CDR3 coding DNA: TGTGCCAGCAGCTTGGAGCAGGGCTACGAGCAGTACTTC. Combining the CDR3 with reference TRBV5-4 and TRBJ2-7 gives the whole variable domain ETGVTQSPTHLIKTRGQQVTLRCSSQSGHNTVSWYQQALGQGPQFIFQYYREEENGRGNFPPRFSGLQFPNYSSELNVNALELDDSALYLCASSLEQGYEQYFGPGTRLTVT.

The chain combines TRBV19 with TRBJ1-4; D is possibly TRBD1 (6 bases). Germline CDR1 is LNHDA and CDR2 is SQIVND (reference sequence). The CDR3 extends over 15 amino acids. Trimming stripped 8 bases from V and 0 bases from J, with 13 bases between. The CDR3 bases are TGTGCCAGTTCACAGGGTCGAGCAACTAATGAAAAACTGTTTTTT. Translated: CASSQGRATNEKLFF.

In its sample, this clone was seen once. The rearrangement joins TRBV9 to TRBJ2-3, with 7 bases lining up with TRBD2. Germline V gene lookup returns CDR1 SGDLS and CDR2 YYNGEE. V shed 0 bases, J shed 3 bases, and the junction held 4 bases outside the gene matches. The CDR3 has 15 residues. The DNA for the CDR3 is TGTGCCAGCAGCGTAGCATCCGGGGGGACAGATACGCAGTATTTT. Amino acid sequence: CASSVASGGTDTQYF.

The rearrangement links TRBV29-1 to TRBJ2-7, with 9 bases aligning to TRBD2. CDR3 length: 13 residues. From germline, CDR1 is SQVTM and CDR2 ANQGSEA. With V trimmed by 7 bases and J by 3 bases, 7 bases remained unmatched. In DNA, the CDR3 is TGCAGCGCCTTCGGGACTAGCAACTACGAGCAGTACTTC. Translation: CSAFGTSNYEQYF.

V usage is TRBV19 and J usage is TRBJ2-7, with D tentatively TRBD2 (6 bases). CDR1 LNHDA and CDR2 SQIVND come from the germline V gene (reference sequence). With 7 bases removed from V and 0 bases from J, the gap between germline ends came to 13 bases. The CDR3 covers 14 residues. The CDR3 DNA reads TGTGCCAGTACCGCAAGCGGGCCCTCCTACGAGCAGTACTTC. Translation gives CASTASGPSYEQYF.

This chain uses TRBV10-3 with TRBJ1-5; D is uncertain. Per the germline V gene, CDR1 is ENHRY and CDR2 is SYGVKD. This CDR3 spans 13 amino acids. V gave up 10 bases and J gave up 4 bases, with 14 bases separating them. The CDR3 DNA sequence: TGTGCCACATATGGACTGCCTAATCAGCCCCAGCATTTT. This sequence encodes CATYGLPNQPQHF.

This chain connects TRBV10-3 to TRBJ2-7, with 8 positions matching TRBD1. V lost 7 bases to trimming and J lost 6 bases; unmatched junction nucleotides: 8. CDR1 ENHRY and CDR2 SYGVKD come from the germline V gene. The CDR3 totals 13 residues. CDR3 bases: TGTGCCATCAAGGACAGGGTCCTCGGCGAGCAGTACTTC. Amino acids: CAIKDRVLGEQYF.

The V and J genes are TRBV7-6 and TRBJ2-5; TRBD2 might be the D (6 bases). Germline values: CDR1 SGHVS, CDR2 FNYEAQ. V lost 5 bases and J lost 0, with 10 bases in between. The CDR3 contains 14 residues. This CDR3 is CASSPRENQETQYF. CDR3 sequence (DNA): TGTGCCAGCAGCCCCCGGGAGAACCAAGAGACCCAGTACTTC.

This chain links TRBV4-1 with TRBJ2-1; 8 bases align to TRBD2. V dropped 8 bases and J dropped 2; count of bases not matched to a gene: 14. CDR1 is MGHRA, CDR2 YSYEKL, per germline. CDR3 size: 17 residues. The CDR3 protein is CASHRGGGPVAYNEQFF. The CDR3 DNA sequence: TGCGCCAGCCACCGGGGGGGAGGGCCGGTAGCCTACAATGAGCAGTTCTTC.

The gene calls are TRBV5-1 and TRBJ2-5; 11 bases match TRBD2. With 0 bases clipped from V and 2 bases from J, the junction kept 0 bases outside the gene matches. This CDR3 is 15 amino acids long. The germline gives CDR1 SGHRS, CDR2 YFSETQ. CDR3 nucleotides: TGCGCCAGCAGCTTGGGACTAGCGGGGCAAGAGACCCAGTACTTC. Translation: CASSLGLAGQETQYF.

The rearrangement links TRBV7-9 to TRBJ1-4; 9 bases are a match to TRBD1. Germline CDR1 and CDR2: SEHNR and FQNEAQ (reference sequence). Trimming cost V 1 base and J 3 bases; bases outside gene matches: 3. The CDR3 totals 16 residues. The CDR3 coding sequence is TGTGCCAGCAGCTTAGATGGGACAGGGTCTAATGAAAAACTGTTTTTT. Protein product: CASSLDGTGSNEKLFF. Full variable domain (rest looked up from reference TRBV7-9 and TRBJ1-4): DTGVSQNPRHKITKRGQNVTFRCDPISEHNRLYWYRQTLGQGPEFLTYFQNEAQLEKSRLLSDRFSAERPKGSFSTLEIQRTEQGDSAMYLCASSLDGTGSNEKLFFGSGTQLSVL.

V usage is TRBV5-4 and J usage is TRBJ2-7; D unclear. Trimming shortened V by 1 base and J by 2 bases, and 10 bases separated the two germline ends. This CDR3 is 14 amino acids long. Germline V CDR1 and CDR2: SGHNT, YYREEE (reference sequence). CDR3 sequence reads: CASSLFSRAYEQYF. The DNA for the CDR3 is TGTGCCAGCAGCTTGTTTTCCCGAGCCTACGAGCAGTACTTC.

This clone was seen only once. The rearrangement uses TRBV7-2 and TRBJ2-3, with D possibly being TRBD2 (5 bases). Germline CDR1 reads SGHTA; CDR2 reads FQGNSA. This CDR3 has 14 residues. Between the trimmed V and J ends, which lost 5 bases and 2 bases, there was a span of 11 bases. CDR3 in DNA: TGTGCCAGCAGCCAACAGCGGTTCACAGATACGCAGTATTTT. It is translated as CASSQQRFTDTQYF. Complete variable domain (other parts from reference TRBV7-2 and TRBJ2-3): GAGVSQSPSNKVTEKGKDVELRCDPISGHTALYWYRQSLGQGLEFLIYFQGNSAPDKSGLPSDRFSAERTGGSVSTLTIQRTQQEDSAVYLCASSQQRFTDTQYFGPGTRLTVL.

The J gene is TRBJ2-7, the V gene TRBV6-4; 7 bases are a match to TRBD2. The CDR3 has 13 amino acids. Germline V gene data show CDR1 as MRHNA and CDR2 as SNTAGT. Losses at the gene ends were 0 bases for V and 6 bases for J; bases not matched to a gene: 2. Written as DNA, the CDR3 is TGTGCCAGCAGTGACTCAGCTAGCGGCGAGCAGTACTTC. As protein: CASSDSASGEQYF.

The rearrangement uses TRBV28 and TRBJ2-3; D possibly corresponds to TRBD1 (5 bases). With 5 bases removed from V and 2 bases from J, the gap between germline ends came to 14 bases. Germline assignment: CDR1 MDHEN and CDR2 SYDVKM. The CDR3 runs 15 residues. The CDR3 nucleotides read TGTGCCAGCAGTCCAACCAGGGATCTCACAGATACGCAGTATTTT. Protein: CASSPTRDLTDTQYF. The full variable domain, its missing parts supplied by reference TRBV28 and TRBJ2-3, is DVKVTQSSRYLVKRTGEKVFLECVQDMDHENMFWYRQDPGLGLRLIYFSYDVKMKEKGDIPEGYSVSREKKERFSLILESASTNQTSMYLCASSPTRDLTDTQYFGPGTRLTVL.

The rearrangement joins TRBV6-6 to TRBJ1-3; tentatively, D is TRBD1 (5 bases). The CDR3 is 14 amino acids. Trimming removed 4 bases at V and 9 bases at J, with 16 bases between. The germline V gene has CDR1 MNHNY and CDR2 SVGAGI (reference sequence). The CDR3 loop reads CASSWGAGTGTIYF. CDR3 coding DNA: TGTGCCAGCAGTTGGGGTGCGGGGACCGGCACCATATATTTT.

This rearrangement joins TRBV5-1 to TRBJ2-7; 11 nucleotides line up with TRBD2. This CDR3 comprises 14 residues. Germline CDR1 is SGHRS and CDR2 is YFSETQ. V dropped 6 bases and J dropped 2; count of bases not matched to a gene: 4. The CDR3: CASTTSGGPYEQYF. The CDR3 nucleotides read TGCGCCAGCACCACTAGCGGGGGACCCTACGAGCAGTACTTC. The variable domain in full, with the rest retrieved from reference TRBV5-1 and TRBJ2-7, is KAGVTQTPRYLIKTRGQQVTLSCSPISGHRSVSWYQQTPGQGLQFLFEYFSETQRNKGNFPGRFSGRQFSNSRSEMNVSTLELGDSALYLCASTTSGGPYEQYFGPGTRLTVT.

V gene TRBV9 combines with J gene TRBJ1-4; D call uncertain. Trimming stripped 0 bases from V and 2 bases from J, with 8 bases between. There are 15 residues in the CDR3. Germline values: CDR1 SGDLS, CDR2 YYNGEE. This chain's CDR3 is CASSVGSVTNEKLFF. In nucleotides, the CDR3 is TGTGCCAGCAGCGTAGGGTCAGTGACTAATGAAAAACTGTTTTTT.

The chain employs TRBV6-1 and TRBJ1-5; D perhaps matches TRBD1 (6 bases). This CDR3 spans 15 amino acids. V lost 2 bases and J 1 base, leaving 9 bases between the germline ends. Germline loops: CDR1 MNHNS, CDR2 SASEGT. CDR3 in DNA: TGTGCCAGCAGTGAAAGGACAGCGAGCAATCAGCCCCAGCATTTT. This codes for CASSERTASNQPQHF.

The chain carries TRBV19 and TRBJ2-7; 9 bases line up with TRBD2. This CDR3 has 13 amino acids. V shed 7 bases and J 3 bases; nucleotides not matched to a gene: 4. Germline lookup yields CDR1 LNHDA and CDR2 SQIVND (reference sequence). CDR3 DNA sequence: TGTGCCAGTATCCTAGCGGGACACTACGAGCAGTACTTC. Its translation is CASILAGHYEQYF.

The chain has TRBV28 and TRBJ1-4, with D tentatively TRBD1 (6 bases). This CDR3 region has 14 residues. Trimming took 7 bases from V and 1 from J, leaving 10 bases between them. From germline, CDR1 is MDHEN and CDR2 SYDVKM. The CDR3 here is CASNRVQTNEKLFF. CDR3 nucleotides: TGTGCCAGCAACAGGGTTCAAACTAATGAAAAACTGTTTTTT. Based on the CDR3 plus reference TRBV28 and TRBJ1-4, the full variable domain is DVKVTQSSRYLVKRTGEKVFLECVQDMDHENMFWYRQDPGLGLRLIYFSYDVKMKEKGDIPEGYSVSREKKERFSLILESASTNQTSMYLCASNRVQTNEKLFFGSGTQLSVL.

This chain links TRBV18 with TRBJ2-3; D is undetermined. Trimming took 2 bases from V and 6 from J, leaving 15 bases between them. The CDR3 is 15 amino acids. The V gene's germline CDR1 is KGHSH and CDR2 LQKENI. The chain's CDR3 is CASSPVSLAGDTQYF. The CDR3 DNA is TGTGCCAGCTCACCAGTTTCCTTAGCCGGGGATACGCAGTATTTT.

This chain connects TRBV28 to TRBJ1-1; 7 bases are a match to TRBD1. The CDR3 spans 14 residues. Germline CDR1 MDHEN, CDR2 SYDVKM. V shed 2 bases, J shed 4 bases, and the junction held 4 bases outside the gene matches. The CDR3 nucleotides are TGTGCCAGCAGTTTACCCACAGGGGTCACTGAAGCTTTCTTT. Translating gives CASSLPTGVTEAFF.

V gene TRBV6-1 combines with J gene TRBJ1-1, with D perhaps TRBD1 (6 bases). Germline CDR1 MNHNS, CDR2 SASEGT. The V gene lost 9 bases and the J gene lost 3 bases, with 11 bases spanning the gap. The CDR3 extends over 12 amino acids. The DNA of the CDR3 is TGTGCCAGTTCCGGGGGGCACACTGAAGCTTTCTTT. Translated, it gives CASSGGHTEAFF.

This clone was picked up a small number of times. The V and J genes are TRBV5-5 and TRBJ2-1; the match to TRBD2 covers 7 bases. This CDR3 is built from 14 residues. Germline lookup yields CDR1 SGHKS and CDR2 YYEKEE (reference sequence). Trimming removed 0 bases from V and 8 bases from J; junction bases left unmatched: 5. The CDR3 region has the DNA TGTGCCAGCAGCTTGGCCGTGACTAGCCATGAGCAGTTCTTC. Amino acids: CASSLAVTSHEQFF.